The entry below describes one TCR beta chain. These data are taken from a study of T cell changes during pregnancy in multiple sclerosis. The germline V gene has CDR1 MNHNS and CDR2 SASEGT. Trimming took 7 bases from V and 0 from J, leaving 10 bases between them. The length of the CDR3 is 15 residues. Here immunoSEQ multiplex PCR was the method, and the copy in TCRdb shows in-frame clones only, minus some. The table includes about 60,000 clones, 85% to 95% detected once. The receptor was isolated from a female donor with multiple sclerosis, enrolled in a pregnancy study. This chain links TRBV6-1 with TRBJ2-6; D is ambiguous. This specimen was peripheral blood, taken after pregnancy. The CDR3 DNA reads TGTGCCAGCATTTCTGGGCCCTCTGGGGCCAACGTCCTGACTTTC. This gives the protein CASISGPSGANVLTF.